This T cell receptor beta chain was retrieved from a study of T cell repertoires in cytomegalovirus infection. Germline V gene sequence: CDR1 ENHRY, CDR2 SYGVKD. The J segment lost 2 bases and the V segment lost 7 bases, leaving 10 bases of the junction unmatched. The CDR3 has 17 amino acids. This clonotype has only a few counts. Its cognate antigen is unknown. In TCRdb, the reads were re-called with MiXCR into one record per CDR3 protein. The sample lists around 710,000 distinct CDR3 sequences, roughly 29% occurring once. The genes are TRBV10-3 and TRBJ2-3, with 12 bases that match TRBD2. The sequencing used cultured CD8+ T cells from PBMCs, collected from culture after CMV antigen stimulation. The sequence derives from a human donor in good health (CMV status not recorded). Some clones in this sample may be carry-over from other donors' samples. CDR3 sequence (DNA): TGTGCCATCATCAGGACTAGCGGGGATCCCCCCACAGATACGCAGTATTTT. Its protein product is CAIIRTSGDPPTDTQYF.